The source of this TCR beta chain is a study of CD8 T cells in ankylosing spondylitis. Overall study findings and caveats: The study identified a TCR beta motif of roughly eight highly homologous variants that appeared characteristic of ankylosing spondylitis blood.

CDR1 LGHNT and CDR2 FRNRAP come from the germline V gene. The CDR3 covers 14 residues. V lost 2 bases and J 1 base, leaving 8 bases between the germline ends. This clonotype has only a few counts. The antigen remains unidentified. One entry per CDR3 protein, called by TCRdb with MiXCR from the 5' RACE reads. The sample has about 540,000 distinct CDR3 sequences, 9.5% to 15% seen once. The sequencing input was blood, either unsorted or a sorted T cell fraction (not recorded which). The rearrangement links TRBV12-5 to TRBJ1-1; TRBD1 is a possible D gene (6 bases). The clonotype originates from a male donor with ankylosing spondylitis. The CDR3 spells CASGLQGPNTEAFF. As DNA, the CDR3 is TGTGCTAGTGGTTTGCAGGGGCCGAACACTGAAGCTTTCTTT.